Listed below are T cell receptor beta chains from one sample, sequenced in a study of T cells in Graves' hyperthyroidism and ophthalmopathy. TCRdb re-called the multiplex PCR reads through MiXCR, storing one row per CDR3 protein. Of about 360,000 distinct CDR3 sequences listed, less than 15% are singletons. The sample comprised blood. These receptors originate from a man between 25 and 39 years old with Graves' hyperthyroidism that later progressed to Graves' ophthalmopathy. Each CDR3 is given with its conserved first and last residue. The D gene is left open where the match is weak. Rows give clone size only sometimes, using once, few, many, or a class for an expanded clone.

clone size	V gene	J gene	D gene	CDR3 DNA	CDR3 protein
many	TRBV6-1	TRBJ2-5	NA	TGTGCCAGCAGAAAGACAGTCGGAGAGACCCAGTACTTC	CASRKTVGETQYF
few	TRBV7-8	TRBJ1-1	NA	TGTGCCAGCAGCTTAAAAATGTGGGTGAACACTGAAGCTTTCTTT	CASSLKMWVNTEAFF
many	TRBV5-6	TRBJ1-2	TRBD1	TGTGCCAGCAGCCCGGGGACAGAACTGAACGGCTACACCTTC	CASSPGTELNGYTF
few	TRBV19	TRBJ2-3	NA	TGTGCCAGTAGTATAAGGGACTCTGCCGCAGATACGCAGTATTTT	CASSIRDSAADTQYF
NA	TRBV20-1	TRBJ2-1	NA	TGCAGTGTGGGGGGGCTGAATGAGCAGTTCTTC	CSVGGLNEQFF
few	TRBV5-1	TRBJ2-2	TRBD1	TGCGCCAGCAGCTCTGGGGACAGGGTGGCGACCGGGGAGCTGTTTTTT	CASSSGDRVATGELFF
many	TRBV9	TRBJ1-4	NA	TGTGCCAGCAGCGCCCCGACGCGGAATGAAAAACTGTTTTTT	CASSAPTRNEKLFF
many	TRBV6-1	TRBJ2-7	TRBD1	TGTGCCAGCAGTGAGCGACAGGGAACCTACGAGCAGTACTTC	CASSERQGTYEQYF
many	TRBV6-2/TRBV6-3	TRBJ1-1	NA	TGTGCCAGCAGTTTCGAGTCGGGGACTGAAGCTTTCTTT	CASSFESGTEAFF
NA	TRBV7-9	TRBJ1-3	NA	TGTGCCAGCAGCTTGGGTAGGACAGTCTTGCCCTCTGGAAACACCATATATTTT	CASSLGRTVLPSGNTIYF
NA	TRBV10-3	TRBJ2-7	TRBD1	TGTGCCATCAGTGAGGGACAGGGAGAAATCTACGAGCAGTACTTC	CAISEGQGEIYEQYF
few	TRBV4-1	TRBJ2-1	TRBD2	TGCGCCAGCAGCCAAACTAGGGTGGGGGGGTATGAGCAGTTCTTC	CASSQTRVGGYEQFF
NA	TRBV15	TRBJ2-4	NA	TGTGCCACCAGCACCGGGGACAAAAACATTCAGTACTTC	CATSTGDKNIQYF
NA	TRBV5-1	TRBJ2-2	TRBD1	TGCGCCAGCAGCTTGGGACAGGGGGCCTACGGGGAGCTGTTTTTT	CASSLGQGAYGELFF
NA	TRBV2	TRBJ2-7	NA	TGTGCCAGCAGTCGAGACCTAACCACTAACGAGCAGTACTTC	CASSRDLTTNEQYF
many	TRBV28	TRBJ2-3	NA	TGTGCCAGCAGATCCGCGGGGACCACAGATACGCAGTATTTT	CASRSAGTTDTQYF
many	TRBV12-3/TRBV12-4	TRBJ2-2	TRBD2	TGTGCCAGCAGTCTCAATATAGCGGGGGGAGACACCGGGGAGCTGTTTTTT	CASSLNIAGGDTGELFF
NA	TRBV19	TRBJ1-1	TRBD1	TGTGCCAGTACCGGGACAGGGACGAACACTGAAGCTTTCTTT	CASTGTGTNTEAFF
many	TRBV28	TRBJ2-2	TRBD2	TGTGCCAGCAGTAATCCGGGGGGTGAGAACACCGGGGAGCTGTTTTTT	CASSNPGGENTGELFF
many	TRBV6-1	TRBJ2-2	TRBD1	TGTGCCAGCACCCCGACAGGGAGCACCGGGGAGCTGTTTTTT	CASTPTGSTGELFF
NA	TRBV9	TRBJ1-4	TRBD1	TGTGCCAGCAGCGTATGGACAGGGAAGGATGAAAAACTGTTTTTT	CASSVWTGKDEKLFF
many	TRBV7-9	TRBJ1-6	TRBD1	TGTGCCAGCAGCACATGGACAGGGGAGTCACCCCTCCACTTT	CASSTWTGESPLHF
NA	TRBV5-8	TRBJ2-7	NA	TGTGCCAGCAGCTTGAGCAACTACGAGCAGTACTTC	CASSLSNYEQYF
few	TRBV27	TRBJ1-6	TRBD1	TGTGCCAGCAGGGGACAGGCATATTCACCCCTCCACTTT	CASRGQAYSPLHF
NA	TRBV6-1	TRBJ1-4	NA	TGTGCCAGCAGGGGATTGTTTGGAGAAAAACTGTTTTTT	CASRGLFGEKLFF
many	TRBV5-1	TRBJ2-1	TRBD2	TGCGCCAGCAGCCCTGAGGCGGTAGCGGGGGCCGTCAACAATGAGCAGTTCTTC	CASSPEAVAGAVNNEQFF
many	TRBV3-1	TRBJ1-2	NA	TGTGCCAGCAGCCAAGTTCGGGGGCATGGCTACACCTTC	CASSQVRGHGYTF
many	TRBV20-1	TRBJ2-3	TRBD2	TGCAGTGCTAAGAGACTAGCGGAGAATACAGATACGCAGTATTTT	CSAKRLAENTDTQYF
many	TRBV27	TRBJ2-3	NA	TGTGCCAGCAATAGGAACTCATTAGGCACAGATACGCAGTATTTT	CASNRNSLGTDTQYF
many	TRBV6-1	TRBJ2-5	NA	TGTGCCAGCAGTGGACAGGGAGGAGAGACCCAGTACTTC	CASSGQGGETQYF
few	TRBV12-3/TRBV12-4	TRBJ2-1	TRBD1	TGTGCCAGCAGTAGGACAGGGAGGAGCGATGAGCAGTTCTTC	CASSRTGRSDEQFF
many	TRBV30	TRBJ1-1	NA	TGTGCCTGGAGTAGGCGGGACACTGAAGCTTTCTTT	CAWSRRDTEAFF
many	TRBV6-1	TRBJ1-4	NA	TGTGCCAGCAGTGAAGGATTGGGGGAAAGCGAAAAACTGTTTTTT	CASSEGLGESEKLFF
many	TRBV6-1	TRBJ1-4	TRBD1	TGTGCCAGCACCACATCCGGGACAGGGGAAAAACTGTTTTTT	CASTTSGTGEKLFF
NA	TRBV5-1	TRBJ2-3	TRBD2	TGCGCCAGCAGAAAGGATGGCGGGGGGACTTATAGCACAGATACGCAGTATTTT	CASRKDGGGTYSTDTQYF
NA	TRBV12-3/TRBV12-4	TRBJ1-4	NA	TGTGCCAGCAGCCGGGGAAGTAGTAATGAAAAACTGTTTTTT	CASSRGSSNEKLFF
NA	TRBV13	TRBJ2-7	NA	TGTGCCAGCAGCCCACGACTAGTGAGCTTCTACGAGCAGTACTTC	CASSPRLVSFYEQYF
many	TRBV6-1	TRBJ2-7	NA	TGTGCCAGCAGTGAATTTCGACAGGTGATCTCCTACGAGCAGTACTTC	CASSEFRQVISYEQYF
many	TRBV12-5	TRBJ2-1	NA	TGTGCTAGTGGTCCCGATGGGGGGGCGTCCTACAATGAGCAGTTCTTC	CASGPDGGASYNEQFF
NA	TRBV7-9	TRBJ1-2	TRBD1	TGTGCCAGCCAAGGACAGGGGGCTGGAGGGGACTATGCCTACACCTTC	CASQGQGAGGDYAYTF
many	TRBV7-2	TRBJ2-5	TRBD1	TGTGCCAGCAGCTTGGGACAGGGGGCGAGACAGACCCAGTACTTC	CASSLGQGARQTQYF